This T cell receptor beta chain is drawn from a study of T-cell reconstitution after alpha-beta-depleted transplantation in children. TCRbeta library preparation incorporated unique molecular identifiers. TCRdb recomputed calls from the PCR reads with MiXCR, one row per CDR3 protein. The sample includes more than 400,000 distinct CDR3 sequences, over 40% seen only once; the top ten take roughly a quarter. Trimming cost V 2 bases and J 5 bases, with 17 bases left between them. Germline CDR1 is LGHNA and CDR2 is YSLEER. CDR3 length: 16 amino acids. In this sample, this clonotype turned up many times. This chain links TRBV4-3 with TRBJ2-3; tentatively, D is TRBD2 (6 bases). The receptor comes from a girl aged 2 to 9 with aplastic anemia, due to receive a stem cell transplant. This sample comprised PBMCs, obtained before TCRalphabeta/CD19-depleted stem cell transplant. The CDR3 DNA reads TGCGCCAGCAGCCAAACACTAGCCCTCTGGGGAGATACGCAGTATTTT. It encodes CASSQTLALWGDTQYF.